These 25 T cell receptor beta chains share one sample of origin, sequenced in a study of T cells in Graves' hyperthyroidism and ophthalmopathy. TCR beta CDR3 region amplification was performed from RNA transcripts. The TCR CDR3 first-round RT-PCR relied on the HTBI primer set. TCRdb reprocessed the multiplex PCR reads via MiXCR and lists one record per CDR3 protein. The sample shows around 400,000 distinct CDR3 sequences, around 25% of them seen only once. The specimen sequenced was blood. The receptors here all came from a man in his forties or fifties with Graves' hyperthyroidism.

This chain connects TRBV9 to TRBJ2-7, with D unresolved. CDR1 and CDR2 (germline): SGDLS, YYNGEE. V lost 0 bases to trimming and J lost 2 bases, with 9 bases between them. The length of the CDR3 is 14 residues. CDR3 coding DNA: TGTGCCAGCAGCGTAGACGGTCGGACCTACGAGCAGTACTTC. It is translated as CASSVDGRTYEQYF.

This clonotype was seen a few times. This chain joins TRBV28 and TRBJ1-5; the D gene is possibly TRBD1 (6 bases). Deletions cut 6 bases from V and 6 bases from J, with 15 bases between. Per the germline V gene, CDR1 is MDHEN and CDR2 is SYDVKM. This CDR3 comprises 14 residues. The CDR3, as DNA: TGTGCCAGCAGCCACCGTGGACAGCTTCAGCCCCAGCATTTT. Its translation: CASSHRGQLQPQHF.

The V gene is TRBV19, the J gene TRBJ1-2; D is unclear. The CDR3 spans 14 residues. Germline lookup yields CDR1 LNHDA and CDR2 SQIVND (reference sequence). Trimming removed 7 bases at V and 3 bases at J, with 15 bases between. CDR3 nucleotides: TGTGCCAGTAAAATACGGCAGGAGGACTATGGCTACACCTTC. This encodes CASKIRQEDYGYTF.

This clonotype came up many times. V gene TRBV7-9 combines with J gene TRBJ2-7, with D tentatively TRBD1 or TRBD2 (5 bases each). Trimming stripped 6 bases from V and 3 bases from J, with 12 bases between. The CDR3 runs 13 residues. Germline V CDR1 and CDR2: SEHNR, FQNEAQ (reference sequence). Written as DNA, the CDR3 is TGTGCCAGCAGTTTGGGGGAATTCTACGAGCAGTACTTC. The encoded protein is CASSLGEFYEQYF.

The sample holds many counts of this clonotype. The chain has TRBV11-2 and TRBJ2-7; 12 bases line up with TRBD2. Trimming took 5 bases from V and 7 from J; bases not matched to a gene: 15. Per the germline V gene, CDR1 is SGHAT and CDR2 is FQNNGV. The CDR3 runs to 17 residues. CDR3 in amino acids: CASSHSQRLAGGGEQYF. CDR3 nucleotide sequence: TGTGCCAGCAGCCATTCCCAGAGGCTAGCGGGAGGGGGAGAGCAGTACTTC. Full variable domain (rest looked up from reference TRBV11-2 and TRBJ2-7): EAGVAQSPRYKIIEKRQSVAFWCNPISGHATLYWYQQILGQGPKLLIQFQNNGVVDDSQLPKDRFSAERLKGVDSTLKIQPAKLEDSAVYLCASSHSQRLAGGGEQYFGPGTRLTVT.

The chain carries TRBV2 and TRBJ2-3, with TRBD2 matching over 9 bases. V trimming: 3 bases; J trimming: 4 bases; junction bases outside the gene matches: 8. CDR3 length equals 16 residues. Germline CDR1 reads SNHLY; CDR2 reads FYNNEI. The CDR3 region is CASSDISSGVSDTQYF. The CDR3 DNA reads as TGTGCCAGCAGTGACATTTCTAGCGGGGTTTCAGATACGCAGTATTTT.

Ten or more counts support this clonotype. The chain has TRBV19 and TRBJ2-7; 9 bases fit TRBD2. Germline V gives CDR1 LNHDA, CDR2 SQIVND (reference sequence). With V trimmed by 8 bases and J by 3 bases, 11 bases remained unmatched. This CDR3 contains 15 residues. The CDR3 sequence is CASRDGSGGNYEQYF. CDR3 in DNA: TGTGCCAGTCGGGACGGGAGCGGGGGGAACTACGAGCAGTACTTC.

The CDR3 nucleotides are TGTGCCAGCAGCGTCACTAGCGGGCCGAGCTCCTACAATGAGCAGTTCTTC. It codes for CASSVTSGPSSYNEQFF. The chain employs TRBV9 and TRBJ2-1; 9 nucleotides align to TRBD2. The trim removed 2 bases at V and 0 bases at J, leaving 6 bases unmatched. CDR1 is SGDLS and CDR2 is YYNGEE in the germline V gene. The CDR3 has 17 amino acids.

Only a few counts were recorded for this clonotype. The chain links TRBV19 to TRBJ1-3, with a tentative D call TRBD1 (6 bases). Trimming left V 4 bases short and J 0 bases short, with 13 bases between. The CDR3 runs 16 residues. From germline, CDR1 is LNHDA and CDR2 SQIVND (reference sequence). CDR3 in DNA: TGTGCCAGTAGTACACGACAGGCCCGCTCTGGAAACACCATATATTTT. It codes for CASSTRQARSGNTIYF.

The J gene is TRBJ1-6, the V gene TRBV7-3; 7 positions match TRBD1. With 4 bases clipped from V and 7 bases from J, the junction kept 4 bases outside the gene matches. The CDR3 sequence is 14 residues long. Germline-derived CDR1 and CDR2 are SGHTA and FQGTGA. Here the CDR3 DNA reads TGTGCCAGCAGCTCCGGGACAGCAAATTCACCCCTCCACTTT. This sequence encodes CASSSGTANSPLHF.

This chain uses TRBV20-1 with TRBJ2-3; 9 bases align to TRBD2. The CDR3 runs 13 residues. Germline CDR1 reads DFQATT; CDR2 reads SNEGSKA (reference sequence). V trimming: 1 base; J trimming: 7 bases; junction bases outside the gene matches: 3. For the CDR3, the DNA is TGCAGTGCTAGAGTAGCGGGAGCATATACGCAGTATTTT. Amino acid sequence: CSARVAGAYTQYF.

J is TRBJ1-2 and V is TRBV3-1; possibly TRBD1 for D (6 bases). CDR1 and CDR2 from the germline V gene are LGHDT and YNNKEL (reference sequence). V lost 1 base and J lost 1, with 16 bases in between. The CDR3 extends over 17 amino acids. The CDR3: CASSQGGRGRSNYGYTF. CDR3 DNA: TGTGCCAGCAGCCAAGGGGGGCGGGGGCGTAGTAACTATGGCTACACCTTC.

This clonotype was counted many times. CDR3 region: CASSLAGGGQGQFF. The CDR3 coding sequence is TGTGCCAGCAGCTTAGCGGGAGGGGGACAGGGGCAGTTCTTC. This rearrangement joins TRBV11-2 to TRBJ2-1, with D possibly matching TRBD1 (9 bases). The ends were cut back, 1 base at V and 12 bases at J, with 16 bases in the middle. The CDR3 has 14 residues. CDR1 is SGHAT and CDR2 is FQNNGV in the germline V gene.

The chain links TRBV20-1 to TRBJ1-2; TRBD1 might be the D (6 bases). The length of the CDR3 is 14 residues. V was trimmed by 3 bases and J by 2 bases, leaving 13 bases between them. Germline CDR1 and CDR2: DFQATT and SNEGSKA (reference sequence). CDR3 nucleotide sequence: TGCAGTGCTAGCTCCGGGGGGCACAACTATGGCTACACCTTC. Translating it yields CSASSGGHNYGYTF.

There are many counts of this clonotype. The chain links TRBV6-1 to TRBJ2-7; D unresolved. From germline, CDR1 is MNHNS and CDR2 SASEGT. The CDR3 runs 15 residues. Trimming cost V 5 bases and J 0 bases, with 14 bases left between them. CDR3 coding DNA: TGTGCCAGCAGTCCCCCTTGGCCGACCTCCTACGAGCAGTACTTC. Its protein is CASSPPWPTSYEQYF.

This clonotype was picked up a small number of times. This chain connects TRBV7-9 to TRBJ2-1; D unclear. V was clipped by 1 base and J by 9 bases, with 13 bases between them. In germline, CDR1 is SEHNR, CDR2 FQNEAQ (reference sequence). The CDR3 has 14 amino acids. CDR3 coding DNA: TGTGCCAGCAGCTTAGGAGGAGCTAGAAGTGAGCAGTTCTTC. It is translated as CASSLGGARSEQFF.

V is TRBV20-1 and J is TRBJ1-1; no reliable D call. CDR1 is DFQATT, CDR2 SNEGSKA, per germline (reference sequence). This CDR3 contains 14 residues. Trimming took off 1 base at V and 1 base at J, with 10 bases between the two ends. The DNA for the CDR3 is TGCAGTGCTAGAGGGGGAGGACCGAACACTGAAGCTTTCTTT. Encoded protein: CSARGGGPNTEAFF.

This clonotype has just a few counts. The chain joins TRBV15 to TRBJ1-2; TRBD1 might be the D (6 bases). Germline loops: CDR1 LNHNV, CDR2 YYDKDF (reference sequence). V was trimmed by 0 bases and J by 7 bases, leaving 18 bases between them. The CDR3 runs to 16 residues. The CDR3 reads CATSREGRAGVGGYTF. The CDR3 DNA reads TGTGCCACCAGCAGAGAAGGAAGGGCAGGGGTTGGTGGCTACACCTTC.

Many counts were recorded for this clonotype. The chain recombines TRBV2 with TRBJ1-4; D gene unclear. The CDR3 runs to 14 residues. V was trimmed by 5 bases and J by 3 bases, leaving 10 bases between them. CDR1 SNHLY and CDR2 FYNNEI come from the germline V gene. CDR3 loop: CASSPSPANEKLFF. CDR3 bases: TGTGCCAGCAGTCCGAGCCCGGCTAATGAAAAACTGTTTTTT. Supplemented by reference TRBV2 and TRBJ1-4, the full variable domain reads EPEVTQTPSHQVTQMGQEVILRCVPISNHLYFYWYRQILGQKVEFLVSFYNNEISEKSEIFDDQFSVERPDGSNFTLKIRSTKLEDSAMYFCASSPSPANEKLFFGSGTQLSVL.

The chain joins TRBV7-9 to TRBJ2-2, with D perhaps matching TRBD1 or TRBD2 (5 bases each). Germline V CDR1 and CDR2: SEHNR, FQNEAQ (reference sequence). The CDR3 is 14 residues long. The V end lost 3 bases, the J end lost 6 bases, and 11 bases lay between the germline ends. CDR3 bases: TGTGCCAGCAGCTTGGGGGACCTTGCCGGGGAGCTGTTTTTT. This translates into CASSLGDLAGELFF.

The CDR3 protein is CASSEPGHHALNEQFF. DNA of the CDR3: TGTGCCAGCTCAGAACCGGGACACCATGCGCTCAATGAGCAGTTCTTC. The J gene is TRBJ2-1, the V gene TRBV18, with D possibly being TRBD1 (6 bases). Germline CDR1 and CDR2: KGHSH and LQKENI. Deletions cut 5 bases from V and 6 bases from J, with 20 bases between. CDR3 length: 16 amino acids.

The CDR3 loop reads CASSLGSTTQETQYF. The CDR3 nucleotides are TGTGCCAGCAGCTTAGGTAGCACGACCCAAGAGACCCAGTACTTC. This chain connects TRBV7-3 to TRBJ2-5, with D hard to call. The CDR3 runs to 15 residues. The ends were cut back, 2 bases at V and 1 base at J, with 11 bases in the middle. The V gene's germline CDR1 is SGHTA and CDR2 FQGTGA.

This clonotype occurred a few times. The chain's CDR3 is CASSPVRQAYNEQFF. The CDR3 DNA sequence: TGTGCCAGCAGCCCCGTGCGGCAGGCCTACAATGAGCAGTTCTTC. The chain couples TRBV7-2 to TRBJ2-1; D is ambiguous. The CDR3 extends over 15 amino acids. V lost 5 bases to trimming and J lost 2 bases, with 13 bases between them. Germline loops: CDR1 SGHTA, CDR2 FQGNSA.

A remark on this clonotype: One end of the junction fails to match germline, which may point to a read error. The chain employs TRBV7-3 and TRBJ2-1; D remains unclear. CDR1 is SGHTA and CDR2 is FQGTGA in the germline V gene. The CDR3 consists of 11 residues. CDR3: CASSPSFVLVF. CDR3 coding DNA: TGTGCCAGCAGCCCCTCGTTCGTTTTGGTCTTC.

This clonotype occurred a few times. The CDR3 loop reads CASSSLAEETQYF. In DNA form, the CDR3 reads TGTGCCAGCAGCTCACTAGCTGAAGAGACCCAGTACTTC. V is TRBV12-3 or TRBV12-4 and J is TRBJ2-5, with D possibly TRBD2 on 6 matching bases. The CDR3 is 13 amino acids. V was clipped by 6 bases and J by 3 bases, with 11 bases between them.